These 13 T cell receptor beta chains originate from one sample sequenced in a study of T cell responses to AZD1222 COVID-19 vaccine. Profiling relied on immunoSEQ multiplex PCR, and the TCRdb table lists in-frame clones only, not all of them. The sample consists of 150,000 to 200,000 clones, 85% to 90% of them appearing once. Sample: peripheral blood, taken on day 0 of AZD1222 vaccination. These receptors all come from an adult in good health.

The J gene is TRBJ1-1, the V gene TRBV2, with D maybe TRBD1 (6 bases). CDR1 SNHLY and CDR2 FYNNEI come from the germline V gene. V shed 2 bases and J shed 4 bases, with 23 bases lying between them. The CDR3 runs 18 residues. The CDR3 region is CASSEFWVGGTTGTEAFF. CDR3 bases: TGTGCCAGCAGTGAATTTTGGGTCGGGGGCACGACGGGCACTGAAGCTTTCTTT.

V and J are TRBV2 and TRBJ2-7; tentatively, D is TRBD2 (6 bases). The CDR3 length is 16 residues. The germline gives CDR1 SNHLY, CDR2 FYNNEI. V lost 4 bases and J 0 bases, leaving 16 bases between the germline ends. CDR3 amino acids: CASSGALEGSSYEQYF. DNA of the CDR3: TGTGCCAGCAGTGGAGCCTTGGAGGGAAGCTCCTACGAGCAGTACTTC.

The gene calls are TRBV19 and TRBJ1-5; 7 nucleotides line up with TRBD1. The germline V gene encodes CDR1 LNHDA and CDR2 SQIVND (reference sequence). With 3 bases clipped from V and 2 bases from J, the junction kept 7 bases outside the gene matches. The CDR3 runs to 16 residues. Here the CDR3 reads CASSMSGGTGNQPQHF. The CDR3 region has the DNA TGTGCCAGTAGTATGAGTGGAGGGACAGGCAATCAGCCCCAGCATTTT.

Only a few counts were recorded for this clone. J is TRBJ1-3 and V is TRBV5-1, with no clear D. Germline V lookup: CDR1 SGHRS, CDR2 YFSETQ. There are 14 residues in the CDR3. V lost 4 bases and J 3 bases, leaving 11 bases between the germline ends. For the CDR3, the DNA is TGCGCCAGCAGCGCGGGCGCGGATGGAAACACCATATATTTT. This translates into CASSAGADGNTIYF. Complete variable domain (other parts from reference TRBV5-1 and TRBJ1-3): KAGVTQTPRYLIKTRGQQVTLSCSPISGHRSVSWYQQTPGQGLQFLFEYFSETQRNKGNFPGRFSGRQFSNSRSEMNVSTLELGDSALYLCASSAGADGNTIYFGEGSWLTVV.

The chain joins TRBV19 to TRBJ1-1; tentative D call: TRBD1 (5 bases). There are 13 residues in the CDR3. In germline, CDR1 is LNHDA, CDR2 SQIVND (reference sequence). V was clipped by 1 base and J by 9 bases, with 12 bases between them. The CDR3 nucleotides read TGTGCCAGTAGTATAGGGAGGGGCGGTCAAGCTTTCTTT. Its protein product is CASSIGRGGQAFF.

The rearrangement joins TRBV5-1 to TRBJ1-1; 8 nucleotides align to TRBD1. Germline lookup yields CDR1 SGHRS and CDR2 YFSETQ. J lost 5 bases, V lost 4 bases, and 1 base had no gene match. The CDR3 length is 12 residues. The CDR3: CASSRTGTEAFF. CDR3 DNA: TGCGCCAGCAGCAGGACAGGGACTGAAGCTTTCTTT.

The chain couples TRBV5-1 to TRBJ2-1, with 9 bases lining up with TRBD1. Trimming removed 5 bases from V and 8 bases from J; junction bases left unmatched: 8. Germline V gives CDR1 SGHRS, CDR2 YFSETQ. This CDR3 is built from 14 residues. For the CDR3, the DNA is TGCGCCAGCAGTTACCCGACAGGGGGGGATGAGCAGTTCTTC. Translated, it gives CASSYPTGGDEQFF.

This clone was recorded only once. CDR3 DNA sequence: TGTGCCAGTAGTATGAGGATGACAGGGGGTGATACCGGGGAGCTGTTTTTT. This translates into CASSMRMTGGDTGELFF. The chain links TRBV19 to TRBJ2-2, with TRBD1 matching 9 bases. V was clipped by 3 bases and J by 5 bases; unmatched bases: 10. Germline V gene data show CDR1 as LNHDA and CDR2 as SQIVND (reference sequence). This CDR3 has 17 amino acids.

This clone was detected only once. J is TRBJ2-1 and V is TRBV3-1 (or the pseudogene TRBV3-2), with D possibly being TRBD1 (6 bases). Trimming left V 0 bases short and J 6 bases short, with 18 bases between. The CDR3 has 17 amino acids. Germline CDR1 LGHDT, CDR2 YNNKEL (reference sequence). The CDR3 nucleotides are TGTGCCAGCAGCCAAGAGTTAGCAGGGGCCGGTCGCAATGAGCAGTTCTTC. As protein: CASSQELAGAGRNEQFF.

This chain links TRBV7-9 with TRBJ2-3; the D call may be TRBD1 or TRBD2 (5 bases each). This CDR3 spans 13 amino acids. The V and J ends lost 5 bases and 6 bases respectively, with 12 bases between them. Germline-derived CDR1 and CDR2 are SEHNR and FQNEAQ (reference sequence). CDR3: CASSRDLRDTQYF. CDR3 DNA sequence: TGTGCCAGCAGCCGGGACCTCCGGGATACGCAGTATTTT.

The chain is built from TRBV6-2 or TRBV6-3 and TRBJ1-5; TRBD1 matches at 7 bases. The CDR3 runs 16 residues. The junction had 10 bases not matched to a gene; V was cut back by 3 bases and J by 5 bases. Germline V lookup: CDR1 MNHEY, CDR2 SVGEGT. This CDR3 reads CASSYGRGRWDQPQHF. The CDR3 DNA sequence: TGTGCCAGCAGTTATGGTAGGGGGCGATGGGATCAGCCCCAGCATTTT.

CDR3 sequence: CASSYSYRANVLTF. CDR3 DNA: TGTGCCAGCAGTTACTCCTACAGGGCCAACGTCCTGACTTTC. The J gene is TRBJ2-6, the V gene TRBV6-5; D is unresolved. Per germline, CDR1 MNHEY and CDR2 SVGAGI. Trimming took 0 bases from V and 5 from J, leaving 5 bases between them. This CDR3 spans 14 amino acids.

This rearrangement joins TRBV6-6 to TRBJ2-3; D gene uncertain. The germline V gene encodes CDR1 MNHNY and CDR2 SVGAGI (reference sequence). V was clipped by 8 bases and J by 2 bases, with 5 bases between them. The CDR3 runs to 11 residues. The CDR3: CASLSTDTQYF. For the CDR3, the DNA is TGTGCCAGCCTTTCCACAGATACGCAGTATTTT.